The TCR beta chain described here comes from a study of tissue T cells after allogeneic stem cell transplantation. Study details: Patients with graft-versus-host disease had grafts: four unmodified, three CD34-selected and T-cell-depleted.

Sequencing was performed with immunoSEQ multiplex PCR; in TCRdb, only in-frame clones are kept and a portion is missing. The sample yields around 450 clones, around 81% seen once. Germline values: CDR1 SEHNR, CDR2 FQNEAQ (reference sequence). CDR3 length: 16 residues. V was pared by 1 base and J by 2 bases, with 12 bases between. This chain joins TRBV7-9 and TRBJ1-5; D unresolved. The receptor was isolated from a female patient between 18 and 55 years old with steroid-refractory graft-versus-host disease after an allogeneic stem cell transplant. Some T cells may possibly be graft donor cells. Here the sequenced sample was skin, taken at autopsy. The CDR3 sequence: CASSLVVASGNQPQHF. DNA of the CDR3: TGTGCCAGCAGCTTAGTGGTTGCCTCAGGCAATCAGCCCCAGCATTTT.